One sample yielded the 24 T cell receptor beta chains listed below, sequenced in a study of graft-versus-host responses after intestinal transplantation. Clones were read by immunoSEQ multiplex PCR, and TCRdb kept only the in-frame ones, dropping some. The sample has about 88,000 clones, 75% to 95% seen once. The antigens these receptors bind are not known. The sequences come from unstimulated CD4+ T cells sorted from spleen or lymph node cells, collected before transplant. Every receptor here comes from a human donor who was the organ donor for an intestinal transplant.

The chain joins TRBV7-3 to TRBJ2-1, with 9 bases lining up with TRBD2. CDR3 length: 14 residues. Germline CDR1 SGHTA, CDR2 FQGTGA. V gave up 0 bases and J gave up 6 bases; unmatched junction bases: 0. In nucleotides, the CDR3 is TGTGCCAGCAGCTTAACTAGCGGGAGCAATGAGCAGTTCTTC. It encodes CASSLTSGSNEQFF.

The CDR3: CASSGQAMNYNEQFF. DNA of the CDR3: TGTGCCAGCAGTGGACAGGCAATGAACTACAATGAGCAGTTCTTC. The chain links TRBV6-1 to TRBJ2-1; D may be TRBD1 (6 bases). V lost 4 bases and J lost 3, with 13 bases in between. Germline V CDR1 and CDR2: MNHNS, SASEGT. This CDR3 spans 15 amino acids.

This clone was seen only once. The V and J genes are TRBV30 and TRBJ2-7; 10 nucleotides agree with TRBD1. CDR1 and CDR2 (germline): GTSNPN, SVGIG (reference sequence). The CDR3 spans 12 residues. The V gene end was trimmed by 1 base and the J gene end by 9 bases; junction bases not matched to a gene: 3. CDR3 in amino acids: CAWSETGGGQYF. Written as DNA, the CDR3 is TGTGCCTGGAGTGAGACAGGGGGCGGGCAGTACTTC.

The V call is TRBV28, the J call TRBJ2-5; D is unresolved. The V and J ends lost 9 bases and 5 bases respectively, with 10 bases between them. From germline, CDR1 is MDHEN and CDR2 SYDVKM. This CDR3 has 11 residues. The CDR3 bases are TGTGCCAGTACGAGCAGGGAGACCCAGTACTTC. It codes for CASTSRETQYF.

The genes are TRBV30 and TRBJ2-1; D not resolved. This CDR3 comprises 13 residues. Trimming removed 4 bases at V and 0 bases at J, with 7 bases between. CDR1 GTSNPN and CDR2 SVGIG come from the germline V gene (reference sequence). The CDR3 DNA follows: TGTGCCTGGACTGGGCACTCCTACAATGAGCAGTTCTTC. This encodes CAWTGHSYNEQFF.

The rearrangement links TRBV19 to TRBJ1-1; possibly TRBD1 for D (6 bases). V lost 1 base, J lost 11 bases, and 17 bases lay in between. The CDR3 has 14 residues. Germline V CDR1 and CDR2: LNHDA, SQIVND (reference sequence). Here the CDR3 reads CASSIGTAVNNAFF. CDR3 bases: TGTGCCAGTAGTATAGGGACAGCCGTGAATAATGCTTTCTTT.

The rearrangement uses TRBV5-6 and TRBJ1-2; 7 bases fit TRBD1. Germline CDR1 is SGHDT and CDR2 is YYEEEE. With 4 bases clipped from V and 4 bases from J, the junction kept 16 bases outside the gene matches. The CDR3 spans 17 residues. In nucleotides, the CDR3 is TGTGCCAGCAGCCATCCGGGACAGCCCCCCAGAAGCTATGGCTACACCTTC. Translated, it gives CASSHPGQPPRSYGYTF.

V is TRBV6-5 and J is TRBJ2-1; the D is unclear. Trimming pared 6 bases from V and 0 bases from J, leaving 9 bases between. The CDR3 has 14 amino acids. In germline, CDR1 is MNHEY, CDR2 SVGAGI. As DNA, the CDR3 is TGTGCCAGCAGCCCCAACTTCTCCTACAATGAGCAGTTCTTC. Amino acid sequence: CASSPNFSYNEQFF.

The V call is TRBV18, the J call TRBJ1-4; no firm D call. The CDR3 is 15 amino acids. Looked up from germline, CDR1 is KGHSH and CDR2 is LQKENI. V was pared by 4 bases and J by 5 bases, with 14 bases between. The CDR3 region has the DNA TGTGCCAGCTCACTACAGTTGTCGGCCAATGAAAAACTGTTTTTT. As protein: CASSLQLSANEKLFF. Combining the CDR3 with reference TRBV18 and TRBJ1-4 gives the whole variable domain NAGVMQNPRHLVRRRGQEARLRCSPMKGHSHVYWYRQLPEEGLKFMVYLQKENIIDESGMPKERFSAEFPKEGPSILRIQQVVRGDSAAYFCASSLQLSANEKLFFGSGTQLSVL.

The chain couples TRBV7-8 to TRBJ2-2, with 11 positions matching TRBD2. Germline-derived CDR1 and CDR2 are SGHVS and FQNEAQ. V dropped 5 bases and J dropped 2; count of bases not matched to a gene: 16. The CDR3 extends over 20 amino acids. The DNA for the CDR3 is TGTGCCAGCAGCCGATTGGGGCTAGCGGGGGGACGCCTAAACACCGGGGAGCTGTTTTTT. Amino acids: CASSRLGLAGGRLNTGELFF.

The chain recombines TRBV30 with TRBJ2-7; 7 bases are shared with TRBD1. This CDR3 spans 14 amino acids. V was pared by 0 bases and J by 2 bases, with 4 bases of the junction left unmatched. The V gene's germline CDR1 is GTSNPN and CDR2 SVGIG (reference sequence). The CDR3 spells CAWSVRQGTYEQYF. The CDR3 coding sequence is TGTGCCTGGAGTGTAAGACAGGGAACCTACGAGCAGTACTTC.

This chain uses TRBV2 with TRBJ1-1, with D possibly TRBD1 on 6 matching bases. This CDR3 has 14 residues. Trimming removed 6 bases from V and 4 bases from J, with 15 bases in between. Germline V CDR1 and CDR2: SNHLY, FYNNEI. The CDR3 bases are TGTGCCAGCAGATTCGGACAGTCTCTCACTGAAGCTTTCTTT. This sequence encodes CASRFGQSLTEAFF.

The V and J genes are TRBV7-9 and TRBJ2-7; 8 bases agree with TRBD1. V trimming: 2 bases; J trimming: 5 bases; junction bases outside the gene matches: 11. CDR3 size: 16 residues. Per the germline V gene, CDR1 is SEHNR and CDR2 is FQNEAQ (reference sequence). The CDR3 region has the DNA TGTGCCAGCAGCTTATATTCCCAGGGGGCGAGCCACGAGCAGTACTTC. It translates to CASSLYSQGASHEQYF.

DNA for the CDR3: TGTGCCAGCAGCTTCGGGACTAGCGGGAGATCCGAGACCCAGTACTTC. Its translation is CASSFGTSGRSETQYF. The chain has TRBV11-3 and TRBJ2-5, with TRBD2 identical over 14 bases. The CDR3 length is 16 residues. Germline V CDR1 and CDR2: SGHNT, YENEEA. V shed 3 bases and J 5 bases; nucleotides not matched to a gene: 5.

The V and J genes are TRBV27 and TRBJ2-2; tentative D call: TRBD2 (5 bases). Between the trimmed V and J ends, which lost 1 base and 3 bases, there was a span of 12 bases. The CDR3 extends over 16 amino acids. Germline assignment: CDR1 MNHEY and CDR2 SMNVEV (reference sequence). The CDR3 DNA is TGTGCCAGCAGTTTATGGGCGGGCATGGACACCGGGGAGCTGTTTTTT. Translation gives CASSLWAGMDTGELFF.

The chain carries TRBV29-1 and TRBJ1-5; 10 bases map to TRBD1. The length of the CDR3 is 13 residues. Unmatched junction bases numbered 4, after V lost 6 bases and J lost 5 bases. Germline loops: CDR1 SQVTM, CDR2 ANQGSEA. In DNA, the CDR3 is TGCAGCGTGGGGACAGGGGTAGATCAGCCCCAGCATTTT. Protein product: CSVGTGVDQPQHF.

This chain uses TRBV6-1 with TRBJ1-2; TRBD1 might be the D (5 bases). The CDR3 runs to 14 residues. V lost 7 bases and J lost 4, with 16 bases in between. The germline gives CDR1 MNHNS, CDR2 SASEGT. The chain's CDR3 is CASTDDRTTYGYTF. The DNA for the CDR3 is TGTGCCAGCACTGATGACAGAACCACCTATGGCTACACCTTC.

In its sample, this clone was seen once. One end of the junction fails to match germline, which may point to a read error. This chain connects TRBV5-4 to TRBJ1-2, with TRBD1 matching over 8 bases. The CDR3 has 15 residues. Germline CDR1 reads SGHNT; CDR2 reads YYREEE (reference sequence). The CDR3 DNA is TGTGCCAGCAGCTCCCCGGGACAGGACAACTATGACTACACCTTC. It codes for CASSSPGQDNYDYTF. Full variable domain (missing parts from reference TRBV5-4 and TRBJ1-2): ETGVTQSPTHLIKTRGQQVTLRCSSQSGHNTVSWYQQALGQGPQFIFQYYREEENGRGNFPPRFSGLQFPNYSSELNVNALELDDSALYLCASSSPGQDNYDYTFGSGTRLTVV.

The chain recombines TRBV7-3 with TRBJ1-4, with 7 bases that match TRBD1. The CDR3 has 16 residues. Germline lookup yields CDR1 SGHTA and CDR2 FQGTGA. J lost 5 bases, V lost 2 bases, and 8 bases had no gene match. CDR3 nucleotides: TGTGCCAGCAGCTTAGCCGGGACAGCCCCCAATGAAAAACTGTTTTTT. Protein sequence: CASSLAGTAPNEKLFF.

The CDR3 region is CASRGPGGAPSYNEQFF. CDR3 coding DNA: TGTGCCAGCAGGGGCCCGGGAGGGGCCCCCTCCTACAATGAGCAGTTCTTC. The genes are TRBV2 and TRBJ2-1; 8 positions agree with TRBD2. Germline V gives CDR1 SNHLY, CDR2 FYNNEI. The CDR3 loop spans 17 amino acids. V lost 6 bases to trimming and J lost 0 bases; unmatched junction nucleotides: 10.

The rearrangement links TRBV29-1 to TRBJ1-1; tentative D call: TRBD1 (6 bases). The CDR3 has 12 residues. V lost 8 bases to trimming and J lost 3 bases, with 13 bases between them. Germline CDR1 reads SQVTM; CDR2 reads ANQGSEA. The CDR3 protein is CSIYTGYTEAFF. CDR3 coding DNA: TGCAGCATATATACAGGGTACACTGAAGCTTTCTTT.

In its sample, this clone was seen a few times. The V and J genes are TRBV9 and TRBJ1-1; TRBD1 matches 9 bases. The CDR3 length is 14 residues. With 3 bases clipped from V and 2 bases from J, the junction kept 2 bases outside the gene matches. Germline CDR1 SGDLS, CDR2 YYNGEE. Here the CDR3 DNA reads TGTGCCAGCAGCGACAGGGGGCGTAACACTGAAGCTTTCTTT. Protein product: CASSDRGRNTEAFF.

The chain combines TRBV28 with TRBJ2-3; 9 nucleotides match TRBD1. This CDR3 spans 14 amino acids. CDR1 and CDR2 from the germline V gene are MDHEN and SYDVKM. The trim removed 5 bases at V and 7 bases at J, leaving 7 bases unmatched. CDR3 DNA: TGTGCCAGCAGTGCTAGGACAGGGGTGTATACGCAGTATTTT. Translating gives CASSARTGVYTQYF.

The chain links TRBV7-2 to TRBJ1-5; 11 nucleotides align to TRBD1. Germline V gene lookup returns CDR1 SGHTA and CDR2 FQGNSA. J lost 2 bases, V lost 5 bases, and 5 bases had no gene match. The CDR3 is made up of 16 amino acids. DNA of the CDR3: TGTGCCAGCAGCCCCGGGACAGGGGGGGGCAATCAGCCCCAGCATTTT. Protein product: CASSPGTGGGNQPQHF.